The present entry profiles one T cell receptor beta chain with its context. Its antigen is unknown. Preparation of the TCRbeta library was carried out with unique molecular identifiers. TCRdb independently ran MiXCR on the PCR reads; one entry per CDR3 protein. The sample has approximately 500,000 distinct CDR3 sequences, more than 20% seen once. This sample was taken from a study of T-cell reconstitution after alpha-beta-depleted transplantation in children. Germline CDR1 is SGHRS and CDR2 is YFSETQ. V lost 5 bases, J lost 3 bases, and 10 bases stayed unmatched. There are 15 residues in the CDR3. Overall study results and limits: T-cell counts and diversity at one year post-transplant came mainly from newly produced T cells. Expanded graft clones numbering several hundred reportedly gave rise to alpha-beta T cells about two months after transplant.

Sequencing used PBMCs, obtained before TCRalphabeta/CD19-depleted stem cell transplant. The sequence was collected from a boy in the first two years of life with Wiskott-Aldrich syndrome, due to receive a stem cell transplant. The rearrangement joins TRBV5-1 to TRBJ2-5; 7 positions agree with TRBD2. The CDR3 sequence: CASSSGQGSKETQYF. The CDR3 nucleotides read TGCGCCAGCAGTAGCGGGCAGGGATCCAAAGAGACCCAGTACTTC.